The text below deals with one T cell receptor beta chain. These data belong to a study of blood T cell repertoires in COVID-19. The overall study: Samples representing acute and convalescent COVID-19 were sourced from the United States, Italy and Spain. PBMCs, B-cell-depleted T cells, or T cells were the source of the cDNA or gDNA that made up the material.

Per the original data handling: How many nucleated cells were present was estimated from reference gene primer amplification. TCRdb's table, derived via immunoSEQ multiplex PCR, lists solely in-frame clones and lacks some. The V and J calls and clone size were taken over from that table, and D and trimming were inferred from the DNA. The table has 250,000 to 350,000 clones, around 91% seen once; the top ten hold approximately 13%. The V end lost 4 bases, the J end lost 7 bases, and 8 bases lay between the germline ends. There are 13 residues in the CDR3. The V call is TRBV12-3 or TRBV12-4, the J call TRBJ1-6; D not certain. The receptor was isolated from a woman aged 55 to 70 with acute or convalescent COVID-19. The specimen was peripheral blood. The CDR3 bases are TGTGCCAGCAGTTACGGTTCCAATTCACCCCTCCACTTT. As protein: CASSYGSNSPLHF.